These 26 T cell receptor beta chains were all obtained from the same sample, sequenced in a study of T cell responses to AZD1222 COVID-19 vaccine. Assay: immunoSEQ multiplex PCR; the TCRdb copy retains only in-frame clones and omits some. The sample carries tens of thousands of clones, 75% to 90% recorded once. The sample was peripheral blood, taken 28 days after the second AZD1222 dose. Receptor source: an adult who received the AZD1222 COVID-19 vaccine.

The CDR3 DNA sequence: TGTGCCAGCAGCTTAATGGGTCCGGCCAGGAGGGACGGCTACACCTTC. Translated: CASSLMGPARRDGYTF. The chain uses TRBV7-9 and TRBJ1-2; a weak D match, TRBD1 (5 bases). Germline V gene sequence: CDR1 SEHNR, CDR2 FQNEAQ (reference sequence). The CDR3 runs to 16 residues. V lost 2 bases and J 8 bases, leaving 21 bases between the germline ends. The full variable domain, in which reference TRBV7-9 and TRBJ1-2 provide the parts outside the CDR3, is DTGVSQNPRHKITKRGQNVTFRCDPISEHNRLYWYRQTLGQGPEFLTYFQNEAQLEKSRLLSDRFSAERPKGSFSTLEIQRTEQGDSAMYLCASSLMGPARRDGYTFGSGTRLTVV.

This sequence joins TRBV29-1 and TRBJ1-2; perhaps TRBD1 as D (6 bases). The length of the CDR3 is 13 residues. The V gene lost 0 bases and the J gene lost 8 bases, with 13 bases spanning the gap. Germline V gene lookup returns CDR1 SQVTM and CDR2 ANQGSEA. The CDR3 DNA follows: TGCAGCGTTGAAGATCCGGGGGGCTGGGGCTACACCTTC. Its translation: CSVEDPGGWGYTF.

This clone was detected a few times. V usage is TRBV21-1 and J usage is TRBJ1-2. TRBV21-1 is designated a pseudogene. This CDR3 comprises 15 residues. As DNA, the CDR3 is TGTGCCAGCAGCAAAGGCGCAGCCGCTAACTATGGCTACACCTTC. Translating gives CASSKGAAANYGYTF.

The chain carries TRBV5-1 and TRBJ2-2, with no clear D. V was shortened by 6 bases and J by 7 bases, with 7 bases between the two germline ends. The CDR3 spans 11 residues. Looked up from germline, CDR1 is SGHRS and CDR2 is YFSETQ. In DNA, the CDR3 is TGCGCCAGCACATCTTTCGGGGAGCTGTTTTTT. Translating it yields CASTSFGELFF.

The V and J genes are TRBV5-1 and TRBJ2-5; D is possibly TRBD2 (5 bases). In germline, CDR1 is SGHRS, CDR2 YFSETQ. The CDR3 extends over 14 amino acids. The V and J ends lost 6 bases and 5 bases respectively, with 17 bases between them. The CDR3 region is CASTLRGVQETQYF. The CDR3, as DNA: TGCGCCAGCACCTTACGGGGAGTTCAGGAGACCCAGTACTTC.

This clone was seen a single time. This rearrangement joins TRBV24-1 to TRBJ1-2, with 8 bases that match TRBD1. Unmatched junction bases numbered 3, after V lost 2 bases and J lost 2 bases. The CDR3 spans 15 residues. The V gene's germline CDR1 is KGHDR and CDR2 SFDVKD. CDR3 sequence reads: CATSDSRQGNYGYTF. In DNA form, the CDR3 reads TGTGCCACCAGTGATTCCCGACAGGGGAACTATGGCTACACCTTC.

CDR3: CASSQGHPPPYGYTF. The CDR3 DNA is TGCGCCAGCAGCCAAGGACACCCACCTCCCTATGGCTACACCTTC. The chain carries TRBV4-1 and TRBJ1-2; no firm D call. Germline V gene data show CDR1 as MGHRA and CDR2 as YSYEKL. V was trimmed by 1 base and J by 4 bases, leaving 13 bases between them. CDR3 length equals 15 residues.

The chain couples TRBV21-1 to TRBJ2-5; the listed D gene, TRBD2, was not tested against the DNA. TRBV21-1 is a pseudogene. This CDR3 comprises 15 residues. CDR3 loop: CASRGGLATRETQYF. For the CDR3, the DNA is TGTGCCAGCCGAGGGGGACTAGCGACTCGCGAGACCCAGTACTTC.

The chain couples TRBV13 to TRBJ1-3; 7 bases map to TRBD1. Losses at the gene ends were 0 bases for V and 8 bases for J; bases not matched to a gene: 4. CDR1 and CDR2 (germline): PRHDT, FYEKMQ (reference sequence). The CDR3 length is 14 residues. The CDR3 coding sequence is TGTGCCAGCAGCTTAGGGACAGGGCTTGACACCATATATTTT. It codes for CASSLGTGLDTIYF.

This chain uses TRBV19 with TRBJ1-2; D is ambiguous. V was cut by 1 base and J by 4 bases, with 10 bases left in between. Germline V gene sequence: CDR1 LNHDA, CDR2 SQIVND (reference sequence). This CDR3 contains 14 residues. The CDR3 loop is CASSIVGIFYGYTF. Written as DNA, the CDR3 is TGTGCCAGTAGTATAGTGGGAATCTTCTATGGCTACACCTTC.

The chain is built from TRBV11-2 and TRBJ2-7, with D perhaps matching TRBD2 (6 bases). The CDR3 loop spans 17 amino acids. The germline V gene has CDR1 SGHAT and CDR2 FQNNGV. Trimming stripped 3 bases from V and 0 bases from J, with 18 bases between. The CDR3 reads CASSFPPTGLLSYEQYF. CDR3 DNA: TGTGCCAGCAGCTTTCCGCCCACGGGACTGCTCTCCTACGAGCAGTACTTC. Based on the CDR3 plus reference TRBV11-2 and TRBJ2-7, the full variable domain is EAGVAQSPRYKIIEKRQSVAFWCNPISGHATLYWYQQILGQGPKLLIQFQNNGVVDDSQLPKDRFSAERLKGVDSTLKIQPAKLEDSAVYLCASSFPPTGLLSYEQYFGPGTRLTVT.

The rearrangement uses TRBV5-1 and TRBJ2-3; no definite D call. The CDR3 consists of 15 residues. V was cut by 0 bases and J by 3 bases, with 11 bases left in between. The germline V gene has CDR1 SGHRS and CDR2 YFSETQ. The CDR3 spells CASSLEASKTDTQYF. The CDR3 region has the DNA TGCGCCAGCAGCTTGGAAGCATCCAAAACAGATACGCAGTATTTT.

The chain carries TRBV6-2 or TRBV6-3 and TRBJ2-6; D is ambiguous. The germline CDR1 and CDR2 sequences are MNHEY and SVGEGT. The CDR3 spans 15 residues. Trimming shortened V by 2 bases and J by 3 bases, and 8 bases separated the two germline ends. DNA for the CDR3: TGTGCCAGCAGTTACGTTACGGGTGGGGCCAACGTCCTGACTTTC. Protein: CASSYVTGGANVLTF.

The rearrangement links TRBV7-8 to TRBJ2-7, with a tentative D call TRBD2 (7 bases). CDR1 SGHVS and CDR2 FQNEAQ come from the germline V gene. This CDR3 is built from 15 residues. The V end was cut by 1 base, the J end by 6 bases, with 16 bases between. CDR3 loop: CASSLGGAGVREQYV. The CDR3, as DNA: TGTGCCAGCAGCTTAGGGGGGGCGGGAGTACGCGAGCAGTACGTC.

The rearrangement joins TRBV15 to TRBJ2-1; the D gene is possibly TRBD2 (5 bases). Per germline, CDR1 LNHNV and CDR2 YYDKDF (reference sequence). V was shortened by 0 bases and J by 0 bases, with 9 bases between the two germline ends. The CDR3 runs 16 residues. CDR3 sequence reads: CATSREAGLSYNEQFF. The CDR3 nucleotides read TGTGCCACCAGCAGAGAGGCGGGTCTCTCCTACAATGAGCAGTTCTTC.

In this sample, this clone turned up a few times. The J gene is TRBJ1-2, the V gene TRBV27; 11 bases are shared with TRBD1. Germline V CDR1 and CDR2: MNHEY, SMNVEV (reference sequence). The CDR3 contains 15 residues. The trim removed 5 bases at V and 8 bases at J, leaving 10 bases unmatched. The CDR3 region has the DNA TGTGCCAGCAGTCCCGCCTCAGGGACAGGGGGGGGCTACACCTTC. It is translated as CASSPASGTGGGYTF.

The chain combines TRBV19 with TRBJ1-6; D is unresolved. Trimming took off 4 bases at V and 5 bases at J, with 6 bases between the two ends. Germline V gene lookup returns CDR1 LNHDA and CDR2 SQIVND (reference sequence). The CDR3 has 13 residues. The DNA for the CDR3 is TGTGCCAGTAGTACCCGTGATAATTCACCCCTCCACTTT. It translates to CASSTRDNSPLHF.

The sample holds one count of this clone. The rearrangement uses TRBV28 and TRBJ2-1; 10 bases line up with TRBD1. Germline values: CDR1 MDHEN, CDR2 SYDVKM. After removal of 8 bases from V and 0 bases from J, the junction contained 13 bases not matched to a gene. The CDR3 is made up of 18 amino acids. This CDR3 is CASCPRQGASPSYNEQFF. CDR3 in DNA: TGTGCCAGCTGTCCACGACAGGGGGCGTCCCCCTCCTACAATGAGCAGTTCTTC.

This sequence joins TRBV7-3 and TRBJ2-3, with 8 bases aligning to TRBD2. Germline assignment: CDR1 SGHTA and CDR2 FQGTGA. V was pared by 6 bases and J by 0 bases, with 5 bases of the junction left unmatched. The length of the CDR3 is 15 residues. CDR3 residues: CASSRSGGSTDTQYF. DNA of the CDR3: TGTGCCAGCAGTCGGAGCGGGGGAAGCACAGATACGCAGTATTTT.

This chain connects TRBV5-5 to TRBJ2-1; D is unclear. Germline V lookup: CDR1 SGHKS, CDR2 YYEKEE (reference sequence). The CDR3 is made up of 12 amino acids. Trimming took off 2 bases at V and 5 bases at J, with 5 bases between the two ends. The CDR3 sequence is CASSFGHNEQFF. Written as DNA, the CDR3 is TGTGCCAGCAGCTTCGGCCACAATGAGCAGTTCTTC.

This clone has just a few counts. This chain uses TRBV5-1 with TRBJ1-2; D may be TRBD1 (6 bases). This CDR3 spans 14 amino acids. The V and J ends lost 4 bases and 5 bases respectively, with 15 bases between them. In germline, CDR1 is SGHRS, CDR2 YFSETQ. For the CDR3, the DNA is TGCGCCAGCAGCGCATCACAGGGAGGGTATGGCTACACCTTC. Residues: CASSASQGGYGYTF.

The CDR3 DNA is TGCAGCGTTGATGGGGCGTGGGGCACTGAAGCTTTCTTT. Translated, it gives CSVDGAWGTEAFF. The J gene is TRBJ1-1, the V gene TRBV29-1; maybe TRBD1 (5 bases). The CDR3 extends over 13 amino acids. Germline CDR1 SQVTM, CDR2 ANQGSEA. V was shortened by 3 bases and J by 4 bases, with 12 bases between the two germline ends.

This sequence joins TRBV19 and TRBJ1-1; a weak D match, TRBD1 (5 bases). This CDR3 is built from 14 residues. V was shortened by 10 bases and J by 5 bases, with 20 bases between the two germline ends. Germline lookup yields CDR1 LNHDA and CDR2 SQIVND (reference sequence). DNA for the CDR3: TGTGCCACCCGAAGGGTGCAGGGAGGAACTGAAGCTTTCTTT. Protein sequence: CATRRVQGGTEAFF.

CDR3 loop: CAISESRTGSTEAFF. The CDR3 DNA follows: TGTGCCATCAGTGAGTCGAGGACGGGGAGCACTGAAGCTTTCTTT. V gene TRBV10-3 combines with J gene TRBJ1-1; D unresolved. This CDR3 region has 15 residues. Between the trimmed V and J ends, which lost 0 bases and 4 bases, there was a span of 12 bases. The germline CDR1 and CDR2 sequences are ENHRY and SYGVKD.

Concerning this clone: Other nucleotide sequences from this sample produce the same CDR3. The chain carries TRBV3-1 (or the pseudogene TRBV3-2) and TRBJ1-5; the D gene is possibly TRBD1 (6 bases). Per germline, CDR1 LGHDT and CDR2 YNNKEL (reference sequence). CDR3 length: 14 amino acids. Trimming left V 0 bases short and J 5 bases short, with 8 bases between. The CDR3 nucleotides are TGTGCCAGCAGCCAAGATAGGGGGTATCAGCCCCAGCATTTT. This gives the protein CASSQDRGYQPQHF.

The chain couples TRBV24-1 to TRBJ1-5; unclear D gene. Trimming shortened V by 4 bases and J by 2 bases, and 11 bases separated the two germline ends. The germline V gene encodes CDR1 KGHDR and CDR2 SFDVKD. There are 15 residues in the CDR3. The CDR3 region has the DNA TGTGCCACCAGTGAAACAAAGGGCGGCAATCAGCCCCAGCATTTT. Translation gives CATSETKGGNQPQHF.